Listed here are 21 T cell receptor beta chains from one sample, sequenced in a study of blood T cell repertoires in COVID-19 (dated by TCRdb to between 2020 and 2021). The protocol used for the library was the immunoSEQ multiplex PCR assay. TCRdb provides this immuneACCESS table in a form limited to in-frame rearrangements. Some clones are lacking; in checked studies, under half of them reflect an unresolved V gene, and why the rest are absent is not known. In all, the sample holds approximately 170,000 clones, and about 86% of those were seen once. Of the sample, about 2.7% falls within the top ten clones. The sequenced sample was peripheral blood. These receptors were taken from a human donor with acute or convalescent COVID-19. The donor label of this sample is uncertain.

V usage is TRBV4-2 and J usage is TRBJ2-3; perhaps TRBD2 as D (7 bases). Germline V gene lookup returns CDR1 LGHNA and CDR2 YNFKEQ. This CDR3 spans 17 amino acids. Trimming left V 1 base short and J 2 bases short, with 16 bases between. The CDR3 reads CASSQVGGGGFTDTQYF. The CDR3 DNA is TGTGCCAGCAGCCAAGTAGGAGGGGGGGGGTTCACAGATACGCAGTATTTT.

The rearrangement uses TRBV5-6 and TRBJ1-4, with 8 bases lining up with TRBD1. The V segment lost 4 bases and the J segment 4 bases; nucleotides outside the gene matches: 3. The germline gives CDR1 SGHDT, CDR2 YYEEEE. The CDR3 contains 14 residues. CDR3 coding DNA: TGTGCCAGCAGCCGGACAGGGATTAATGAAAAACTGTTTTTT. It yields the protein CASSRTGINEKLFF.

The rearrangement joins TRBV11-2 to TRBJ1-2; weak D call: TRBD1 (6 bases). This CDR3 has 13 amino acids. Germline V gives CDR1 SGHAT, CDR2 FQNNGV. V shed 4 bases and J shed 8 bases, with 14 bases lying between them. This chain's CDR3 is CASSSTGGPGYTF. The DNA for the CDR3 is TGTGCCAGCAGCTCGACGGGGGGCCCCGGCTACACCTTC.

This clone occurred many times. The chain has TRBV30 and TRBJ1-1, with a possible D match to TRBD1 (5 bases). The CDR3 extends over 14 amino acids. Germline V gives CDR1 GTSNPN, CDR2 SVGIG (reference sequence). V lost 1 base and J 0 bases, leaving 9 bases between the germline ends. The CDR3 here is CAWSAGVLNTEAFF. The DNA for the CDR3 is TGTGCCTGGAGTGCGGGGGTCCTGAACACTGAAGCTTTCTTT.

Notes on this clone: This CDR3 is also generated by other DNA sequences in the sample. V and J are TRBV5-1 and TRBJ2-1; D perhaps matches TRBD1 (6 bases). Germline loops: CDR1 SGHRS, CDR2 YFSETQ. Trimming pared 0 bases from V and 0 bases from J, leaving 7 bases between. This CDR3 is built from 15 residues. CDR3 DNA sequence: TGCGCCAGCAGCTTGGAGGGGGACTCCTACAATGAGCAGTTCTTC. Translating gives CASSLEGDSYNEQFF.

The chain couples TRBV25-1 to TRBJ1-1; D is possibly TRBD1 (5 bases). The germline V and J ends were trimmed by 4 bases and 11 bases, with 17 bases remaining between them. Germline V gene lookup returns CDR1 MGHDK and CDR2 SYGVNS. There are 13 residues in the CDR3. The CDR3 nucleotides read TGTGCCAGCAGTGGGGGGGTAGGGAGGAAGGCTTTCTTT. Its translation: CASSGGVGRKAFF.

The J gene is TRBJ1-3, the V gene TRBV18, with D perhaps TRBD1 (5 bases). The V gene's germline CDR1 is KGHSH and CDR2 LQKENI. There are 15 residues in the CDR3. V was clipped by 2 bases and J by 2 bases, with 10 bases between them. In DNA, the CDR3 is TGTGCCAGCTCACCAAATGTACAGGCTGGAAACACCATATATTTT. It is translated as CASSPNVQAGNTIYF.

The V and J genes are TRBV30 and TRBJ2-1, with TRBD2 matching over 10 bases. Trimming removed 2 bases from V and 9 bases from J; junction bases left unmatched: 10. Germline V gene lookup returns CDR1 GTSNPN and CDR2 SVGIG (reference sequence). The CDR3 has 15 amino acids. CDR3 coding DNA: TGTGCCTGGAGTATGGCTAGCGGGGGTTGGGGTGAGCAGTTCTTC. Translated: CAWSMASGGWGEQFF.

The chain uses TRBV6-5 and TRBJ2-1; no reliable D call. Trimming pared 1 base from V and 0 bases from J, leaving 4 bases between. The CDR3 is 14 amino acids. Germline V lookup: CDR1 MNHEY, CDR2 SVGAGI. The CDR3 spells CASSYLSSYNEQFF. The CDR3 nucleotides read TGTGCCAGCAGTTACTTGAGCTCCTACAATGAGCAGTTCTTC.

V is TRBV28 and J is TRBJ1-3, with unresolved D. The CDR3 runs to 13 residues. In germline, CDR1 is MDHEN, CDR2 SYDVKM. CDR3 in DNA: TGTGTCACGGGTTCTGTCTCTGGAAACACCATATATTTT. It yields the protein CVTGSVSGNTIYF.

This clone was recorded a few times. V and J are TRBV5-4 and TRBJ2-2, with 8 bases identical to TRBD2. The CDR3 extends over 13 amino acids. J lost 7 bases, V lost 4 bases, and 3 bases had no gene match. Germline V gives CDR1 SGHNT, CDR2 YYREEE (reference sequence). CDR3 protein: CASSLGTSGELFF. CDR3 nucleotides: TGTGCCAGCAGCCTTGGGACTAGCGGGGAGCTGTTTTTT.

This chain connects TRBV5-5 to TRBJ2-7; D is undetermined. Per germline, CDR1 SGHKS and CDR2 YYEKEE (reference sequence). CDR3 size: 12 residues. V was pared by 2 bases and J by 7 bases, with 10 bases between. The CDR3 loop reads CASSLDLREQYF. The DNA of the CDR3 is TGTGCCAGCAGCTTAGACCTGAGGGAGCAGTACTTC.

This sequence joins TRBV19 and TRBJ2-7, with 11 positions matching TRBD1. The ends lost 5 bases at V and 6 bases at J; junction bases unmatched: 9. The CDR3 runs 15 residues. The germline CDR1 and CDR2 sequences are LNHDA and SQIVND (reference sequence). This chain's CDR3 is CASSPPGTGGSEQYF. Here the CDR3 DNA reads TGTGCCAGTAGTCCCCCCGGGACAGGGGGGTCCGAGCAGTACTTC. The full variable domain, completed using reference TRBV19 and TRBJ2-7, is DGGITQSPKYLFRKEGQNVTLSCEQNLNHDAMYWYRQDPGQGLRLIYYSQIVNDFQKGDIAEGYSVSREKKESFPLTVTSAQKNPTAFYLCASSPPGTGGSEQYFGPGTRLTVT.

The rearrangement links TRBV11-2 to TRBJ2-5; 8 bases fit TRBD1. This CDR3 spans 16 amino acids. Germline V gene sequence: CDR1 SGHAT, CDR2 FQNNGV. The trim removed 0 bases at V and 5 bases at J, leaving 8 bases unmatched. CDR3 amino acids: CASSLDQQGAVETQYF. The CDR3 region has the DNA TGTGCCAGCAGCTTAGATCAGCAGGGGGCTGTGGAGACCCAGTACTTC.

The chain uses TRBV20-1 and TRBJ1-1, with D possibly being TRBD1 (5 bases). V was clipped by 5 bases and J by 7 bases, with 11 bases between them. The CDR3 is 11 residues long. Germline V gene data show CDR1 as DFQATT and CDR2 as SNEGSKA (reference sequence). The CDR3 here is CSAQRDSEAFF. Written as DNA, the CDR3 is TGCAGTGCTCAGAGAGACAGTGAAGCTTTCTTT.

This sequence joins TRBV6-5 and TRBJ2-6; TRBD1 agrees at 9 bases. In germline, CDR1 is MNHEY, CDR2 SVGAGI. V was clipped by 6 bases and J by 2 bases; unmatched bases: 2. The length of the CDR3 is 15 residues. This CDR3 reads CASSRQGAGANVLTF. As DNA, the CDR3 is TGTGCCAGCAGCAGACAGGGGGCTGGGGCCAACGTCCTGACTTTC.

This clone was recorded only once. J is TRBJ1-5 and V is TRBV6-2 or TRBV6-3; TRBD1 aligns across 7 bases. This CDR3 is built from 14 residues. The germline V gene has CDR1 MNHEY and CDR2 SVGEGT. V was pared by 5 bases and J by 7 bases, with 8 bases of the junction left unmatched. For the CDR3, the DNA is TGTGCCAGCAGTACGACAGGGAGAGAACAGCCCCAGCATTTT. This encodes CASSTTGREQPQHF.

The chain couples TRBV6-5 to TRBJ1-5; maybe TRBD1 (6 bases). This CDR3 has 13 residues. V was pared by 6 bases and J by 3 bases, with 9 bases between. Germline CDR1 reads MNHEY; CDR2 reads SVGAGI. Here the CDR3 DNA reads TGTGCCAGCAGCCGGACAGACAATCAGCCCCAGCATTTT. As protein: CASSRTDNQPQHF.

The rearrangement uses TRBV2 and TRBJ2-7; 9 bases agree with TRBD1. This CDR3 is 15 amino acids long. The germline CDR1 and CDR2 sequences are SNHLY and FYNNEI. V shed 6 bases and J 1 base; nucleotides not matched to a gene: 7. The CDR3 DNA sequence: TGTGCCAGCAGCCCCGACAGGGGGGAGTCCTACGAGCAGTACTTC. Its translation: CASSPDRGESYEQYF. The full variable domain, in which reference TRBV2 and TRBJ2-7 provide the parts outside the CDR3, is EPEVTQTPSHQVTQMGQEVILRCVPISNHLYFYWYRQILGQKVEFLVSFYNNEISEKSEIFDDQFSVERPDGSNFTLKIRSTKLEDSAMYFCASSPDRGESYEQYFGPGTRLTVT.

The CDR3 DNA follows: TGCAGCGTTGTGAGGTCCCGGGGATTAAACACTGAAGCTTTCTTT. It encodes CSVVRSRGLNTEAFF. J is TRBJ1-1 and V is TRBV29-1; D uncertain. The V end lost 4 bases, the J end lost 2 bases, and 17 bases lay between the germline ends. Germline CDR1 is SQVTM and CDR2 is ANQGSEA. This CDR3 region has 15 residues.

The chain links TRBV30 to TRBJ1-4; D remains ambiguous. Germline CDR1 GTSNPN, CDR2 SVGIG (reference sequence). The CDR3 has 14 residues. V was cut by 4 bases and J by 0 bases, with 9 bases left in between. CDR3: CAWTPTTTNEKLFF. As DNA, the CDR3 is TGTGCCTGGACCCCGACTACAACTAATGAAAAACTGTTTTTT.